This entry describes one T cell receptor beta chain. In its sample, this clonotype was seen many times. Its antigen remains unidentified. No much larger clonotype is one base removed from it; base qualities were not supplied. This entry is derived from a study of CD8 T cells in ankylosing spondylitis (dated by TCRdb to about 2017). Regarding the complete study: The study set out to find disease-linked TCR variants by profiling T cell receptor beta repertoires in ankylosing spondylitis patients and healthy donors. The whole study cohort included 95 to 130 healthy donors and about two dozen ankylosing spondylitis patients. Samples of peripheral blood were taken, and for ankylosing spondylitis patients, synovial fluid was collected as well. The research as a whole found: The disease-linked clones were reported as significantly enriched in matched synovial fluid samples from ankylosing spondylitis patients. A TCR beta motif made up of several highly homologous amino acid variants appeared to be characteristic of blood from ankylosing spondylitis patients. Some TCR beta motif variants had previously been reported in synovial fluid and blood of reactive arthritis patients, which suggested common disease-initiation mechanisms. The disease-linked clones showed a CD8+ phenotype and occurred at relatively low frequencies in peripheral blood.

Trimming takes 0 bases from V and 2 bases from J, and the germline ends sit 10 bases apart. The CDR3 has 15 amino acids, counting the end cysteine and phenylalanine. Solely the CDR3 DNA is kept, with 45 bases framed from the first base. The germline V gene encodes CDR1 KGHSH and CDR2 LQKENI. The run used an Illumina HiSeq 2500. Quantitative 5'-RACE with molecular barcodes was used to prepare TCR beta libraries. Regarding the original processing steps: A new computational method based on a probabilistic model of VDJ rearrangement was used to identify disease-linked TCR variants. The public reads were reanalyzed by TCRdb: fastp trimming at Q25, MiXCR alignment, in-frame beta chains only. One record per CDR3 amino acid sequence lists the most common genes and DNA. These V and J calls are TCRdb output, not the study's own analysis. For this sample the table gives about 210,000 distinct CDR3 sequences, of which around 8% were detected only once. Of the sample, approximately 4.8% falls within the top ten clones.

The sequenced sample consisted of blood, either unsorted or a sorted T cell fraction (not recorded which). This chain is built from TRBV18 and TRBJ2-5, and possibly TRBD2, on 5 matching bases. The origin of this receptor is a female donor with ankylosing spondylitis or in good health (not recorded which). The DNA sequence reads TGTGCCAGCTCACCACCGGAGGAGAAGCAAGAGACCCAGTACTTC. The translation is CASSPPEEKQETQYF.